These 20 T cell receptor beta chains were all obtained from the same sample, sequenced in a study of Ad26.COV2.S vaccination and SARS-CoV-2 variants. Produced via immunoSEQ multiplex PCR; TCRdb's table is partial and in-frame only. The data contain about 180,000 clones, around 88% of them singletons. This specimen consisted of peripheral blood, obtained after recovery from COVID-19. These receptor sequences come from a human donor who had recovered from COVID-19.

The CDR3 region has the DNA TGTGCCAGCAGCAGGGGGGTTGGGGGCCAAGAGACCCAGTACTTC. Its translation: CASSRGVGGQETQYF. The rearrangement links TRBV5-4 to TRBJ2-5, with D possibly being TRBD1 or TRBD2 (6 bases each). The CDR3 loop spans 15 amino acids. CDR1 is SGHNT, CDR2 YYREEE, per germline (reference sequence). V lost 4 bases to trimming and J lost 1 base, with 14 bases between them.

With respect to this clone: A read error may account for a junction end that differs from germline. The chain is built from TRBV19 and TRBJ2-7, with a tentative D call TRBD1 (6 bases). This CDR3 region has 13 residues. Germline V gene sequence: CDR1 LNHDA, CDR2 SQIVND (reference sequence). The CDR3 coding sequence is TGTGCCAGTAGTAACTCCCGGGACACCGAGGAGTACTTC. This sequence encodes CASSNSRDTEEYF.

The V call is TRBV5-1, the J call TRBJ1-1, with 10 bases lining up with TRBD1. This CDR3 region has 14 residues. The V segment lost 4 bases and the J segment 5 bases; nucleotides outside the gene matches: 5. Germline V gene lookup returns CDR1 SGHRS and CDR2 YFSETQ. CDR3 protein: CASSRDRGWTEAFF. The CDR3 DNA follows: TGCGCCAGCAGCCGGGACAGGGGTTGGACTGAAGCTTTCTTT.

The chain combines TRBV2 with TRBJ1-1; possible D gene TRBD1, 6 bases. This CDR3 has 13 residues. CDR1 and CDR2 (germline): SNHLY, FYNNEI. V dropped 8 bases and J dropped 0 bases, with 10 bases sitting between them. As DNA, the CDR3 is TGTGCCAGCGGTTCAGGGGTGAACACTGAAGCTTTCTTT. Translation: CASGSGVNTEAFF.

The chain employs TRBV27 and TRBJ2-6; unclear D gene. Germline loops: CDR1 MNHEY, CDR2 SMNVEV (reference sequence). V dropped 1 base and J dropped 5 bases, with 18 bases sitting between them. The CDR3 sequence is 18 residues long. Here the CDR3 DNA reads TGTGCCAGCAGTTTATTGGGTGGTAGACCTCCTAGGGCCAACGTCCTGACTTTC. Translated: CASSLLGGRPPRANVLTF.

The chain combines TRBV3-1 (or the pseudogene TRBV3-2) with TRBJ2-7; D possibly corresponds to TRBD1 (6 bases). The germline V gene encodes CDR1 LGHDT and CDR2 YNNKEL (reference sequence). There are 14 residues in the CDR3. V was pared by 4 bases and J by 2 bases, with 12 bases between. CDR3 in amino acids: CASSLTGSTYEQYF. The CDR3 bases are TGTGCCAGCAGCCTAACAGGGAGCACCTACGAGCAGTACTTC.

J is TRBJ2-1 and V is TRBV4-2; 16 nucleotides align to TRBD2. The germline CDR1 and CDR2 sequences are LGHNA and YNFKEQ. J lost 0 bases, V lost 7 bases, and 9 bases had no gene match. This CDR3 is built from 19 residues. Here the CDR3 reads CASTPGLAGGGPSYNEQFF. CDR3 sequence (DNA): TGTGCCAGCACCCCGGGACTAGCGGGGGGGGGTCCCTCCTACAATGAGCAGTTCTTC.

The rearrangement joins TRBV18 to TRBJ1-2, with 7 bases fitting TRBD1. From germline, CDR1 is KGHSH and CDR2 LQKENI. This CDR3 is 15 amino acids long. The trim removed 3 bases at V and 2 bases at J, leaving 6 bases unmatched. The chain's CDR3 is CASSPRTGTNYGYTF. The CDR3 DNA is TGTGCCAGCTCACCGCGGACAGGAACGAACTATGGCTACACCTTC.

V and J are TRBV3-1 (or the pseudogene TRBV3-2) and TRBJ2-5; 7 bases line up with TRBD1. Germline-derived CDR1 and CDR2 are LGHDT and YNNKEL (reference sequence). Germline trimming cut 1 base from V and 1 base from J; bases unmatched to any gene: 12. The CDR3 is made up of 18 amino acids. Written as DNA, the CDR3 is TGTGCCAGCAGCCAAGTAGGCAAGTGGGGACAGCCCCAAGAGACCCAGTACTTC. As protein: CASSQVGKWGQPQETQYF.

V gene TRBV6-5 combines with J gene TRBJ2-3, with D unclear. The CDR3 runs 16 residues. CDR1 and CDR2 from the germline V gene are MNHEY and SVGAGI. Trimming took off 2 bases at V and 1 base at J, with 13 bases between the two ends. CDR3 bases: TGTGCCAGCAGTTACCTTACACCTGTAGGCACAGATACGCAGTATTTT. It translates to CASSYLTPVGTDTQYF.

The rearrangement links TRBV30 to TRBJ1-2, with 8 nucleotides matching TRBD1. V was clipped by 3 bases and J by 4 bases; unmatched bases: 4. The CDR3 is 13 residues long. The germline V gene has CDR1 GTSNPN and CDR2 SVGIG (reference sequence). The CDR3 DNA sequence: TGTGCCTGGAGGGTACAGGGGGGCTATGGCTACACCTTC. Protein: CAWRVQGGYGYTF.

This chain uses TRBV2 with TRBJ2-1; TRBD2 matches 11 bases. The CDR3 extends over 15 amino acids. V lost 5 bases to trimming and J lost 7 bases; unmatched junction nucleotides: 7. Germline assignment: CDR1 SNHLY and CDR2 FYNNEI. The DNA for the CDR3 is TGTGCCAGCAGTTCCGGGACTAGCGGAATTAATGAGCAGTTCTTC. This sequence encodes CASSSGTSGINEQFF.

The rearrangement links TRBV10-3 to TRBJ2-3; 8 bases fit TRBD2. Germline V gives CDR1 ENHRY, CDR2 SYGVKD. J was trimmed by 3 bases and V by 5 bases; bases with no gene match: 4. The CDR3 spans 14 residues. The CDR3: CAISSSGGTDTQYF. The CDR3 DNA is TGTGCCATCAGTTCCTCGGGGGGGACAGATACGCAGTATTTT.

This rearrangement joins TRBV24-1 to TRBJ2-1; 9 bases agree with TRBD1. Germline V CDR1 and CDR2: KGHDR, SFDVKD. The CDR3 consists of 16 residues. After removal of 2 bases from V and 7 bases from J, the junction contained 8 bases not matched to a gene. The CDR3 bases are TGTGCCACCAGTGATTCCGGGACAGGGAGGATTAATGAGCAGTTCTTC. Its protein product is CATSDSGTGRINEQFF.

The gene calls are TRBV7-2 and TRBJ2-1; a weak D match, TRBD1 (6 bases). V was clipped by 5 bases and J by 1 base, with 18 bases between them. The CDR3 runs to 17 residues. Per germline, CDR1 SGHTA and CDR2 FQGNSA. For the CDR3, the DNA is TGTGCCAGCAGCCCCAGGTACAGGGTCGGTTCCTACAATGAGCAGTTCTTC. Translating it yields CASSPRYRVGSYNEQFF.

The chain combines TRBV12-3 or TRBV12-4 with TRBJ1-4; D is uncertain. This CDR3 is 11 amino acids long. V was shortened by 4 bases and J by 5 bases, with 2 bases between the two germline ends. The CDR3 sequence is CASSSNEKLFF. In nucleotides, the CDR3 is TGTGCCAGCAGTTCGAATGAAAAACTGTTTTTT.

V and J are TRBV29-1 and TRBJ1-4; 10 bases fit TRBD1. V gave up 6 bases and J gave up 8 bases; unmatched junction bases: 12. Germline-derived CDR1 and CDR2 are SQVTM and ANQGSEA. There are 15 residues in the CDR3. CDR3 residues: CSVDLGTGVGEKLFF. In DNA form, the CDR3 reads TGCAGCGTCGATCTCGGGACAGGGGTAGGGGAAAAACTGTTTTTT.

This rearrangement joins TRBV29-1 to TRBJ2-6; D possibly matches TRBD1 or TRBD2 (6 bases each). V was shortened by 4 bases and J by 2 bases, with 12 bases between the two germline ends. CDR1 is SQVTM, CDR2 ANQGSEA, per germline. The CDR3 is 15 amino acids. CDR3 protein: CSVGVGGAGANVLTF. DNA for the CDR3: TGCAGCGTTGGAGTGGGGGGCGCTGGGGCCAACGTCCTGACTTTC.

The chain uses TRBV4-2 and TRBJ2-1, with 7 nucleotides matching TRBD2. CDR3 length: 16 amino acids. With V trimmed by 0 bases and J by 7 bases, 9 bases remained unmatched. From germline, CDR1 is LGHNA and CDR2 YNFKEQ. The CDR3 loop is CASSQEGRAGSNEQFF. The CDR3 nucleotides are TGTGCCAGCAGCCAAGAGGGGAGGGCCGGGTCAAATGAGCAGTTCTTC.

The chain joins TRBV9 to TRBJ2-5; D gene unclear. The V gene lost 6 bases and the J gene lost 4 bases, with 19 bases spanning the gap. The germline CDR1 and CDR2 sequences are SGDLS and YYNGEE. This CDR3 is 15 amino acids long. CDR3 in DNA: TGTGCCAGCACACCGGCACCCGGGCCGGGAGAGACCCAGTACTTC. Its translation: CASTPAPGPGETQYF.